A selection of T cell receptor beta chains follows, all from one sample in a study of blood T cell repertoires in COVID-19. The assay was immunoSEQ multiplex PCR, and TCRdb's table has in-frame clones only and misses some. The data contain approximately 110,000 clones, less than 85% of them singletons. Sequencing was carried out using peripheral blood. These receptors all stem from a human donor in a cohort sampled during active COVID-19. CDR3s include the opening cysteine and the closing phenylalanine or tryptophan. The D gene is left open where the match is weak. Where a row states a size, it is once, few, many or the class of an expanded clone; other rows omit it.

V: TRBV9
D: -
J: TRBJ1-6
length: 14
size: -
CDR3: CASSVLLGGGPLHF
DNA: TGTGCCAGCAGCGTTTTACTAGGGGGAGGGCCCCTCCACTTT

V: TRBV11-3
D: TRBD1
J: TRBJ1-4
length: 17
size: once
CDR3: CASSPWDRGLAWKKLFF
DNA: TGTGCCAGCAGCCCATGGGACAGGGGGCTTGCTTGGAAAAAACTGTTTTTT

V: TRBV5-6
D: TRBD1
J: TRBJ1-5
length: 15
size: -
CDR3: CASSTYRDSNQPQHF
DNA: TGTGCCAGCAGCACTTACCGGGACAGTAATCAGCCCCAGCATTTT

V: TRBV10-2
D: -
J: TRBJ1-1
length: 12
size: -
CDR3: CASGGRNTEAFF
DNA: TGCGCCAGCGGAGGCAGGAACACTGAAGCTTTCTTT

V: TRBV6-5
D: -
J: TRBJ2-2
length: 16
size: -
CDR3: CASSYRGGLYTGELFF
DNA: TGTGCCAGCAGTTACAGGGGGGGGCTTTACACCGGGGAGCTGTTTTTT

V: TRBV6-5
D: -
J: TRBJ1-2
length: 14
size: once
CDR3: CAIIQGGSNYGYTF
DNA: TGTGCCATAATTCAGGGTGGTTCTAACTATGGCTACACCTTC

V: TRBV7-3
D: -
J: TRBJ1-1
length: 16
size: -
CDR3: CASSSIGPGRVTEAFF
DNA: TGTGCCAGCAGCTCGATCGGCCCGGGTCGGGTCACTGAAGCTTTCTTT

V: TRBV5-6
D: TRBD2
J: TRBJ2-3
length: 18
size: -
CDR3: CASSSSGTSLLTGDTQYF
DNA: TGTGCCAGCAGCAGTTCCGGGACTAGCCTTTTGACTGGGGATACGCAGTATTTT

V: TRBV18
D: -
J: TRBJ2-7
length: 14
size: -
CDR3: CASSFSGSSYEQYF
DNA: TGTGCCAGCTCATTTAGCGGATCCTCCTACGAGCAGTACTTC

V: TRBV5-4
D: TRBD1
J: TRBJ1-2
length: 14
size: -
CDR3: CASSGSGTGKGYTF
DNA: TGTGCCAGCAGCGGCTCCGGGACAGGGAAAGGCTACACCTTC

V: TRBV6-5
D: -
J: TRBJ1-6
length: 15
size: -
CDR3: CASSTRDRPGSPLHF
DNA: TGTGCCAGCAGTACCCGAGACAGGCCAGGTTCACCCCTCCACTTT

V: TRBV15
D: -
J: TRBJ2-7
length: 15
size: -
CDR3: CATSRDAAPLYEQYF
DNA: TGTGCCACCAGCAGAGATGCGGCCCCCCTCTACGAGCAGTACTTC

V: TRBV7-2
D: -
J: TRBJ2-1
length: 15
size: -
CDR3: CASSLRAGVGNEQFF
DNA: TGTGCCAGCAGCTTAAGGGCAGGGGTGGGCAATGAGCAGTTCTTC

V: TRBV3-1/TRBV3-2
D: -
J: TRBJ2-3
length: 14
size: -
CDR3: CASSQVLSADTQYF
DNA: TGTGCCAGCAGCCAAGTGTTATCGGCAGATACGCAGTATTTT

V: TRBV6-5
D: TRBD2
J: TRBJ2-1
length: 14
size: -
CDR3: CASSLGTSGVEQFF
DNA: TGTGCCAGCAGTTTAGGGACTAGCGGGGTTGAGCAGTTCTTC

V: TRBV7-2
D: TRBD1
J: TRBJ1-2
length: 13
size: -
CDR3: CASNRGQLYGYTF
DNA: TGTGCCAGCAACAGGGGACAGCTCTATGGCTACACCTTC

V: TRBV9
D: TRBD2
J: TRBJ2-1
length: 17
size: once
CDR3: CASSVRASGGSPHEQFF
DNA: TGTGCCAGCAGCGTTCGTGCTAGCGGGGGTTCCCCTCATGAGCAGTTCTTC

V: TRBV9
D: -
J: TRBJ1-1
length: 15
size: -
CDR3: CASSVVLSGGTEAFF
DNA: TGTGCCAGCAGCGTAGTCCTCTCCGGAGGGACTGAAGCTTTCTTT

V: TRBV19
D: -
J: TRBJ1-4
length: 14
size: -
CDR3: CASSLGGSNEKLFF
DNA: TGTGCCAGTAGCCTTGGGGGCTCTAATGAAAAACTGTTTTTT

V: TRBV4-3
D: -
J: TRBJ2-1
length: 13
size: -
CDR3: CASSQGSNNEQFF
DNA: TGCGCCAGCAGCCAAGGGAGCAACAATGAGCAGTTCTTC

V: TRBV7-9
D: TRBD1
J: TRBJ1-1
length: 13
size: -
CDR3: CASSSRQGFEAFF
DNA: TGTGCCAGCAGCTCAAGACAGGGATTTGAAGCTTTCTTT

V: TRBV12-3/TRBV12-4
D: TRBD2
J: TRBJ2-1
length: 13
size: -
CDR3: CASSLRGAGGLFF
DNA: TGTGCCAGCAGTTTAAGAGGAGCGGGGGGGCTTTTCTTC

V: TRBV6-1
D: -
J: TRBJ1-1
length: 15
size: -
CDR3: CASSEGGRGNTEAFF
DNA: TGTGCCAGCAGTGAAGGGGGGCGCGGAAACACTGAAGCTTTCTTT

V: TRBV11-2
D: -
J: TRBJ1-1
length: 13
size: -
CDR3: CASKQGWGTEAFF
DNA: TGTGCCAGCAAACAGGGTTGGGGCACTGAAGCTTTCTTT

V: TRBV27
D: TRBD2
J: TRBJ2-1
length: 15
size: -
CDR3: CASRTPGLAYNEQFF
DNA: TGTGCCAGCAGAACTCCGGGACTAGCCTACAATGAGCAGTTCTTC

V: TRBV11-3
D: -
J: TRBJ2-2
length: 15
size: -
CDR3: CASSLAQAPTGELFF
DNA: TGTGCCAGCAGCTTGGCACAGGCGCCGACCGGGGAGCTGTTTTTT

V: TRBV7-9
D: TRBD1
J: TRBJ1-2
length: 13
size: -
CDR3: CASSLDRDHGYTF
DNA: TGTGCCAGCAGCCTGGACAGGGACCATGGCTACACCTTC

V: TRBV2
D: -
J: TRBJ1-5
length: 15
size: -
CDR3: CASRDSEYSNQPQHF
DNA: TGTGCCAGCAGGGATTCGGAGTATAGCAATCAGCCCCAGCATTTT

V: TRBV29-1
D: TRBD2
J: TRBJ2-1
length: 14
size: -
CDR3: CSVVGTSGDNEQFF
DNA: TGCAGCGTTGTAGGGACTAGCGGGGACAATGAGCAGTTCTTC

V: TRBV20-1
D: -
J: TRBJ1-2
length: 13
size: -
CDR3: CSASGALNYGYTF
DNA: TGCAGTGCTAGTGGGGCCCTCAACTATGGCTACACCTTC

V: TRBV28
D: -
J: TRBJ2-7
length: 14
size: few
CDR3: CASSMRSGAAEQYF
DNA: TGTGCCAGCAGTATGAGAAGTGGGGCGGCCGAGCAGTACTTC

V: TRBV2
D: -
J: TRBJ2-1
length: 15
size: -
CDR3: CASRNRVGSYNEQFF
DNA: TGTGCCAGCAGAAACAGGGTGGGCTCCTACAATGAGCAGTTCTTC

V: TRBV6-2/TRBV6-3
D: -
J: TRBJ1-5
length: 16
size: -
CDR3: CASSSRGTPSNQPQHF
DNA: TGTGCCAGCAGTTCAAGGGGAACACCTAGCAATCAGCCCCAGCATTTT

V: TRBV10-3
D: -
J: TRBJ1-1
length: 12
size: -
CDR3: CAISFGGTEAFF
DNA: TGTGCCATCAGTTTTGGCGGCACTGAAGCTTTCTTT

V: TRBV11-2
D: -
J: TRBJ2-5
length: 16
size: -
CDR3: CASSLGELPYQETQYF
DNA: TGTGCCAGCAGCTTAGGGGAGTTACCGTACCAAGAGACCCAGTACTTC

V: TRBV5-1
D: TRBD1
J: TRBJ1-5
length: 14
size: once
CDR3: CASRPGTGQQPQHF
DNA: TGCGCCAGCAGACCGGGGACAGGGCAGCAGCCCCAGCATTTT

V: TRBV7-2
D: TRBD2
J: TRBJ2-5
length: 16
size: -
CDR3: CASSLYQAGGEETQYF
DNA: TGTGCCAGCAGCTTATATCAAGCGGGGGGTGAAGAGACCCAGTACTTC

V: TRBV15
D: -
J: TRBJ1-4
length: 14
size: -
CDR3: CATSRDKNNEKLFF
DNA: TGTGCCACCAGCAGGGACAAGAATAATGAAAAACTGTTTTTT

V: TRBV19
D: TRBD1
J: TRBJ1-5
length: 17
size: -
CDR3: CASIDRGLLTSNQPQHF
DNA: TGTGCCAGTATCGACAGGGGGCTTTTAACATCCAATCAGCCCCAGCATTTT

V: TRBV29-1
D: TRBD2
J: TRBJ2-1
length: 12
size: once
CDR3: CSARTSAGEQFF
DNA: TGCAGCGCTCGGACTAGCGCTGGTGAGCAGTTCTTC

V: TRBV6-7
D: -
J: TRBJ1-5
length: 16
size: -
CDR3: CASSYPDSWGNQPQHF
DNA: TGTGCCAGCAGTTACCCGGACAGTTGGGGGAATCAGCCCCAGCATTTT

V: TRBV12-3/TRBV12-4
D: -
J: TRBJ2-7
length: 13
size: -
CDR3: CASSPTDRIEQYF
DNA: TGTGCCAGCAGTCCGACCGACAGGATCGAGCAGTACTTC

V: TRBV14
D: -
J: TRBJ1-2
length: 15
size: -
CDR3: CASSQVGRSDYGYTF
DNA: TGTGCCAGCAGCCAAGTTGGGCGTTCGGACTATGGCTACACCTTC

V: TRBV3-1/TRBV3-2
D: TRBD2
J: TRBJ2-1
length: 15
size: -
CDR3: CASSQAGGPGNEQFF
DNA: TGTGCCAGCAGCCAAGCGGGGGGGCCAGGGAATGAGCAGTTCTTC

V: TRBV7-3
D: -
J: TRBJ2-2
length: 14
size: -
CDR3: CASSEGTPTGELFF
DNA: TGTGCCAGCAGCGAAGGGACTCCCACCGGGGAGCTGTTTTTT

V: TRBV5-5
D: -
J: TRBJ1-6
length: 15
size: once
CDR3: CASSDREVYNSPLHF
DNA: TGTGCCAGCAGCGACCGCGAGGTCTATAATTCACCCCTCCACTTT

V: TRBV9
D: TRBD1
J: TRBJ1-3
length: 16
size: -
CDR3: CASSPPDRSSGNTIYF
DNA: TGTGCCAGCAGCCCCCCGGACAGGAGCTCTGGAAACACCATATATTTT

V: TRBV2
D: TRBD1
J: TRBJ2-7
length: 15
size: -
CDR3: CASSREGDRAYEQYF
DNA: TGTGCCAGCAGTAGGGAGGGGGACAGGGCCTACGAGCAGTACTTC

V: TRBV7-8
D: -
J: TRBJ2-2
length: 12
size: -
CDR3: CASNQGTGELFF
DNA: TGTGCCAGCAACCAGGGAACCGGGGAGCTGTTTTTT

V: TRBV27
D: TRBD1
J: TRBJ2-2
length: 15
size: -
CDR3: CASSLPGGEGGELFF
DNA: TGTGCCAGCAGTTTACCAGGGGGCGAGGGCGGGGAGCTGTTTTTT

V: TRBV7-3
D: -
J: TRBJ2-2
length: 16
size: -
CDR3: CASSPEGVLNTGELFF
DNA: TGTGCCAGCAGCCCCGAGGGCGTTCTGAACACCGGGGAGCTGTTTTTT

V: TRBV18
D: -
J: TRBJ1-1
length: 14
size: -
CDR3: CASSPLGVDTEAFF
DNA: TGTGCCAGCTCACCGCTCGGGGTGGACACTGAAGCTTTCTTT

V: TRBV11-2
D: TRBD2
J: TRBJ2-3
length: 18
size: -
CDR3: CASSLVGAGGTSTDTQYF
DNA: TGTGCCAGCAGCTTAGTAGGGGCGGGGGGGACGAGCACAGATACGCAGTATTTT

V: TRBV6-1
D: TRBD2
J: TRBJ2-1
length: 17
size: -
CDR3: CASSEDRGGGARNEQFF
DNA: TGTGCCAGCAGTGAAGATCGTGGCGGGGGGGCTAGGAATGAGCAGTTCTTC

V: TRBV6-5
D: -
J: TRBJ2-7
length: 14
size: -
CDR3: CATLKSGDHYEQYF
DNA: TGTGCCACATTGAAATCGGGAGACCACTACGAGCAGTACTTC

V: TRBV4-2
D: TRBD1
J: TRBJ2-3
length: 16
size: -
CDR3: CASSPGTGDGTDTQYF
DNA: TGTGCCAGCAGCCCCGGGACAGGGGATGGCACAGATACGCAGTATTTT

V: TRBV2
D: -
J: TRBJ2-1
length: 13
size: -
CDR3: CASSGWGPGEQFF
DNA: TGTGCCAGCAGTGGGTGGGGGCCGGGTGAGCAGTTCTTC

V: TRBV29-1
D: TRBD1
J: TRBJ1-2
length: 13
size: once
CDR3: CSVRDSYNYGYTF
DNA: TGCAGCGTCCGGGACAGTTATAACTATGGCTACACCTTC

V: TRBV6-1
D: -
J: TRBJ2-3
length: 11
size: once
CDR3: CASSDPITQYF
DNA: TGTGCCAGCAGTGACCCCATCACGCAGTATTTT